The 15 T cell receptor beta chains below come from one sample, sequenced in a study of blood T cell repertoires in COVID-19. TCRdb keeps only in-frame clones here, not all; method: immunoSEQ multiplex PCR. The profile shows roughly 38,000 clones, 65% to 80% of them singletons. Sequenced: peripheral blood. These receptors originate from a man in his sixties with active COVID-19.

This clone was seen once. The rearrangement uses TRBV4-3 and TRBJ2-3; 8 bases line up with TRBD1. The CDR3 length is 15 residues. The junction had 7 bases not matched to a gene; V was cut back by 5 bases and J by 3 bases. Germline loops: CDR1 LGHNA, CDR2 YSLEER. The CDR3 spells CASSGRQGITDTQYF. The CDR3 nucleotides are TGCGCCAGCAGCGGTCGACAGGGGATAACAGATACGCAGTATTTT.

V is TRBV29-1 and J is TRBJ2-5; 11 nucleotides agree with TRBD2. This CDR3 contains 14 residues. J gave up 2 bases and V 5 bases, and 4 bases lay outside the gene matches. Germline V gene data show CDR1 as SQVTM and CDR2 as ANQGSEA. The CDR3 here is CSVRTSGFQETQYF. CDR3 nucleotide sequence: TGCAGCGTTCGGACTAGCGGGTTTCAAGAGACCCAGTACTTC.

This clone has a handful of counts. The genes are TRBV19 and TRBJ2-1; possible D gene TRBD2, 5 bases. The CDR3 is 14 residues long. The V end was cut by 1 base, the J end by 4 bases, with 8 bases between. The germline V gene encodes CDR1 LNHDA and CDR2 SQIVND (reference sequence). The CDR3: CASSIAGKYNEQFF. The CDR3 region has the DNA TGTGCCAGTAGTATAGCGGGGAAGTACAATGAGCAGTTCTTC.

The rearrangement links TRBV2 to TRBJ2-7, with TRBD2 as a possible D gene (6 bases). CDR3 length: 13 residues. V was shortened by 5 bases and J by 4 bases, with 12 bases between the two germline ends. The germline V gene encodes CDR1 SNHLY and CDR2 FYNNEI. The CDR3 DNA reads TGTGCCAGCAGTCGGGGACTCTCTTACGAGCAGTACTTC. This translates into CASSRGLSYEQYF.

This rearrangement joins TRBV5-6 to TRBJ2-7; 9 nucleotides agree with TRBD1. Germline lookup yields CDR1 SGHDT and CDR2 YYEEEE. This CDR3 has 15 residues. Trimming at V came to 3 bases and at J to 2 bases, leaving 6 bases not matched to a gene. The CDR3 nucleotides read TGTGCCAGCAGCTCGGAAGACAGGGGGACCTACGAGCAGTACTTC. This encodes CASSSEDRGTYEQYF.

V and J are TRBV10-1 and TRBJ2-2, with TRBD2 as a possible D gene (6 bases). This CDR3 contains 16 residues. V was shortened by 4 bases and J by 0 bases, with 12 bases between the two germline ends. The germline gives CDR1 WNHNN, CDR2 SYGVQD (reference sequence). DNA for the CDR3: TGCGCCAGCAGTGGCCGGGGGTTCGCGAACACCGGGGAGCTGTTTTTT. Protein sequence: CASSGRGFANTGELFF.

This clone showed up just a few times. The gene calls are TRBV5-6 and TRBJ1-6; D gene uncertain. The length of the CDR3 is 13 residues. Between the trimmed V and J ends, which lost 0 bases and 10 bases, there was a span of 8 bases. The V gene's germline CDR1 is SGHDT and CDR2 YYEEEE. CDR3 in DNA: TGTGCCAGCAGCTTGGACACAAGATCACCCCTCCACTTT. As protein: CASSLDTRSPLHF. Looking up the rest from reference TRBV5-6 and TRBJ1-6 gives the full variable domain: DAGVTQSPTHLIKTRGQQVTLRCSPKSGHDTVSWYQQALGQGPQFIFQYYEEEERQRGNFPDRFSGHQFPNYSSELNVNALLLGDSALYLCASSLDTRSPLHFGNGTRLTVT.

The J gene is TRBJ2-1, the V gene TRBV7-2; 11 bases map to TRBD2. Germline V gives CDR1 SGHTA, CDR2 FQGNSA. CDR3 length: 15 residues. Losses at the gene ends were 3 bases for V and 7 bases for J; bases not matched to a gene: 5. The CDR3 reads CASSFLAGGRNEQFF. The DNA for the CDR3 is TGTGCCAGCAGCTTCCTAGCGGGAGGCCGAAATGAGCAGTTCTTC.

V usage is TRBV10-3 and J usage is TRBJ1-1, with 7 nucleotides matching TRBD1. The length of the CDR3 is 12 residues. Germline lookup yields CDR1 ENHRY and CDR2 SYGVKD. With 6 bases clipped from V and 6 bases from J, the junction kept 4 bases outside the gene matches. For the CDR3, the DNA is TGTGCCATCAGAGACAGGGAGGCTGAAGCTTTCTTT. Translated, it gives CAIRDREAEAFF.

This clone was seen more than once but under ten times. The chain recombines TRBV7-9 with TRBJ1-2; 7 bases agree with TRBD1. The CDR3 covers 12 residues. Unmatched junction bases numbered 4, after V lost 6 bases and J lost 6 bases. Germline lookup yields CDR1 SEHNR and CDR2 FQNEAQ (reference sequence). The CDR3: CASSHRGNGYTF. The CDR3 DNA reads as TGTGCCAGCAGTCACAGGGGAAATGGCTACACCTTC.

The sample holds one count of this clone. The V call is TRBV6-1, the J call TRBJ2-7; 9 bases fit TRBD1. This CDR3 is 17 amino acids long. Per the germline V gene, CDR1 is MNHNS and CDR2 is SASEGT. With 3 bases clipped from V and 4 bases from J, the junction kept 13 bases outside the gene matches. Written as DNA, the CDR3 is TGTGCCAGCAGTGAGGGGGATTACAGGGGGCTGGGATACGAGCAGTACTTC. Amino acids: CASSEGDYRGLGYEQYF.

This clone was observed once. The chain recombines TRBV7-9 with TRBJ2-5, with a tentative D call TRBD1 (6 bases). The length of the CDR3 is 18 residues. CDR1 and CDR2 (germline): SEHNR, FQNEAQ (reference sequence). V was cut by 1 base and J by 7 bases, with 25 bases left in between. The CDR3 sequence: CASSLGWGRNENDGTQYF. The CDR3 nucleotides read TGTGCCAGCAGCTTAGGGTGGGGGCGCAATGAAAATGACGGGACCCAGTACTTC.

The chain recombines TRBV7-9 with TRBJ2-7; 7 nucleotides agree with TRBD2. The ends lost 5 bases at V and 2 bases at J; junction bases unmatched: 9. There are 15 residues in the CDR3. CDR1 is SEHNR, CDR2 FQNEAQ, per germline (reference sequence). The CDR3 is CASSAAGKKAYEQYF. Here the CDR3 DNA reads TGTGCCAGCAGCGCAGCGGGGAAGAAGGCCTACGAGCAGTACTTC. Full variable domain (outside the CDR3, taken from reference TRBV7-9 and TRBJ2-7): DTGVSQNPRHKITKRGQNVTFRCDPISEHNRLYWYRQTLGQGPEFLTYFQNEAQLEKSRLLSDRFSAERPKGSFSTLEIQRTEQGDSAMYLCASSAAGKKAYEQYFGPGTRLTVT.

The chain couples TRBV18 to TRBJ1-5, with D maybe TRBD1 (6 bases). This CDR3 spans 15 amino acids. The V end lost 1 base, the J end lost 0 bases, and 7 bases lay between the germline ends. The V gene's germline CDR1 is KGHSH and CDR2 LQKENI. The CDR3 spells CASSPQTGSNQPQHF. CDR3 sequence (DNA): TGTGCCAGCTCACCACAGACAGGTAGCAATCAGCCCCAGCATTTT.

The CDR3 coding sequence is TGTGCCAGTAGAGGACGGGGAAAAGAGACCCAGTACTTC. Amino acids: CASRGRGKETQYF. V usage is TRBV19 and J usage is TRBJ2-5; tentative D call: TRBD2 (5 bases). The CDR3 runs 13 residues. CDR1 and CDR2 from the germline V gene are LNHDA and SQIVND (reference sequence). The V and J ends lost 6 bases and 3 bases respectively, with 11 bases between them. Full variable domain (missing parts from reference TRBV19 and TRBJ2-5): DGGITQSPKYLFRKEGQNVTLSCEQNLNHDAMYWYRQDPGQGLRLIYYSQIVNDFQKGDIAEGYSVSREKKESFPLTVTSAQKNPTAFYLCASRGRGKETQYFGPGTRLLVL.